This T cell receptor beta chain was recorded in a study of CD8+ T cells in alopecia areata. Background on the study: Treated patients were dosed with oral tofacitinib, taking 5 to 10 mg twice daily.

As concerns this clone: The target antigen is unknown.

Findings and caveats of the study: Scalp data also include sequences from resident alphabeta T cells of normal skin. The link between baseline CD8+ expansion and response remains uncertain with one nonresponder.

RNA extraction and reverse transcription yielded cDNA as sequencing template. The table came from immunoSEQ multiplex PCR; TCRdb's copy has only in-frame clones and leaves some out. The table shows approximately 210,000 clones, with roughly 64% occurring only once. Treatment indicated: oral pan-JAK inhibitor, 5-10 mg twice daily. The germline gives CDR1 SGHVS, CDR2 FNYEAQ. Trimming pared 5 bases from V and 3 bases from J, leaving 13 bases between. The CDR3 contains 14 residues. The starting material was CD4+ T cells sorted from blood, obtained at week 4, from a patient treated with tofacitinib. The sequence derives from a human donor with alopecia areata. The chain carries TRBV7-6 and TRBJ1-1; D is unresolved. CDR3 nucleotides: TGTGCCAGCAGCCGAGGACGGCCGGACACTGAAGCTTTCTTT. Amino acid sequence: CASSRGRPDTEAFF.